The clone carrying this T cell receptor beta chain was counted a single time. No antigen is known for it. This sample stems from a study of OX40 agonist ivuxolimab in advanced cancers. Study in general: Ivuxolimab, an agonistic anti-OX40 (CD134) antibody, was given to patients. Ivuxolimab doses were 0.01, 0.1, 0.3, 1.5, 3 or 10 mg/kg every 2 weeks.

Looked up from germline, CDR1 is MNHNS and CDR2 is SASEGT. With V trimmed by 6 bases and J by 6 bases, 7 bases remained unmatched. The CDR3 loop spans 15 amino acids. Study conclusions and caveats: On average, CD8+ T cells showed a greater number of expanded clones than CD4+. The work left the antigen specificity of expanded peripheral T cells undetermined.

Using immunoSEQ multiplex PCR, the repertoire was profiled, and TCRdb retains in-frame clones only, with some absent. This sample yields tens of thousands of clones, of which approximately 89% are seen a single time; over 0.15% belongs to the top ten. The material sequenced was CD4+ or CD8+ T cells sorted from blood, taken in a trial of the OX40 agonist ivuxolimab. This chain links TRBV6-1 with TRBJ2-1; 11 bases are shared with TRBD2. This TCR was recovered from an adult with an advanced solid tumor such as melanoma, head and neck, liver or kidney cancer. The CDR3 here is CASRVTSGIPNEQFF. CDR3 DNA sequence: TGTGCCAGCAGGGTGACTAGCGGGATCCCCAATGAGCAGTTCTTC.